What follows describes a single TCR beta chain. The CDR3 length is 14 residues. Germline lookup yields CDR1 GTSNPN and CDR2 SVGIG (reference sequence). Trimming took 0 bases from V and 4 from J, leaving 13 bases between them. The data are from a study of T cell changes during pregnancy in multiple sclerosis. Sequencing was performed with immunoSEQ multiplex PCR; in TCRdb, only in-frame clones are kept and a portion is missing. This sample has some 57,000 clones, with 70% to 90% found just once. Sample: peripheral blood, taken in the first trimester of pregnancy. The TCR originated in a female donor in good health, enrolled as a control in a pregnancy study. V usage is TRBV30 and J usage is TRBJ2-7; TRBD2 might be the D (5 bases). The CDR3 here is CAWSVSSGWYEQYF. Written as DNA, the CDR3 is TGTGCCTGGAGTGTATCTTCGGGGTGGTACGAGCAGTACTTC. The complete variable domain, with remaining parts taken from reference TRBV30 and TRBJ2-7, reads SQTIHQWPATLVQPVGSPLSLECTVEGTSNPNLYWYRQAAGRGLQLLFYSVGIGQISSEVPQNLSASRPQDRQFILSSKKLLLSDSGFYLCAWSVSSGWYEQYFGPGTRLTVT.